This TCR beta chain emerged from a study of neurological immune-mediated disorders. General study points: HTLV-1-associated myelopathy had the most TCR clonal expansion, and multiple sclerosis had the least, less than healthy controls. No CDR3 amino acid sequences were shared by expanded clones across subjects, suggesting private repertoires in all groups.

This clonotype has at least ten counts. Its cognate antigen is unknown. As for the cDNA, it was generated by 5'RACE with 10-nucleotide random UMIs. MiXCR, run by TCRdb on the 5' RACE reads, gives a single entry per CDR3 protein. The table has approximately 36,000 distinct CDR3 sequences, 13% to 15% seen once. The unsorted libraries were prepared from 2 million PBMCs (stored at -80 C). The CDR3 totals 16 residues. Germline assignment: CDR1 SGHAT and CDR2 FQNNGV. The ends were cut back, 1 base at V and 4 bases at J, with 16 bases in the middle. Sequenced material: PBMCs. The V call is TRBV11-2, the J call TRBJ1-2; possible D gene TRBD1, 6 bases. The source of this sequence is a woman aged 45-59 years with HTLV-1-associated myelopathy (HAM/TSP). The CDR3 region is CASSLVGGPGSYGYTF. DNA of the CDR3: TGTGCCAGCAGCTTAGTTGGGGGGCCGGGGAGCTATGGCTACACCTTC.